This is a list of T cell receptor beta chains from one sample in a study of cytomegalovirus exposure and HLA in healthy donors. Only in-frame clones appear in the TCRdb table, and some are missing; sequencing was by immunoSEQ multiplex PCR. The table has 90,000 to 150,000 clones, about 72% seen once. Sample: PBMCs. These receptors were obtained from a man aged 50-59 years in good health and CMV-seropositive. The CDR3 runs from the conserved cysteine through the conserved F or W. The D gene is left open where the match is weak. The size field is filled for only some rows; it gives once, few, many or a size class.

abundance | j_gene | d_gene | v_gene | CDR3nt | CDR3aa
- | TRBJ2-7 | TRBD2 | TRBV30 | TGTGCCTGGAGAAGGCCAGCGGGAGGGGAAGAGCAGTACTTC | CAWRRPAGGEEQYF
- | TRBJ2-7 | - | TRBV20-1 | TGCAGTGCCCTTCGCGACGAGCAGTACTTC | CSALRDEQYF
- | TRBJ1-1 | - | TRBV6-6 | TGTGCCAGCAGCTACAACAGGGAAATGAACACTGAAGCTTTCTTT | CASSYNREMNTEAFF
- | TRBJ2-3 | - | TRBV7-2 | TGTGCCAGCAGCTCCGTGAACTCTAGGGATACGCAGTATTTT | CASSSVNSRDTQYF
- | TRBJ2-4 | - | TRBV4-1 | TGCGCCAGCAGCCAAGGACCGGGACAAAGAAACATTCAGTACTTC | CASSQGPGQRNIQYF
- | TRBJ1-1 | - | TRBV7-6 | TGTGCCAGCAGCCCCACATGGGGGGACACTGAAGCTTTCTTT | CASSPTWGDTEAFF
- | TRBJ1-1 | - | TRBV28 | TGTGCCAGCAGTCCGGGAGACATGAACACTGAAGCTTTCTTT | CASSPGDMNTEAFF
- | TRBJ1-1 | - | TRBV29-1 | TGCAGCGTTGAAGGCTGGGCAGGGAGGGCGTTTACGGAAGCTTTCTTT | CSVEGWAGRAFTEAFF
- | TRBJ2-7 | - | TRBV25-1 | TGTGCCAGCAGTGCGCCCCGCGGGACTCTTGGCGAGCAGTACTTC | CASSAPRGTLGEQYF
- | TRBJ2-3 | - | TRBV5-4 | TGTGCCAGCAGCTCCGGGGGGCCGGTGTCCCTGCGAACGCAGTATTTT | CASSSGGPVSLRTQYF
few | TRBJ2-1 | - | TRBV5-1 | TGCGCCAGCAGCTTGGAGAGGCCTAGTGCTGAGCAGTTCTTC | CASSLERPSAEQFF
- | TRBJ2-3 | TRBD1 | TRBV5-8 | TGTGCCAGCAGCTTGGGAGTCGGGACAGGGGTCACAGATACGCAGTATTTT | CASSLGVGTGVTDTQYF
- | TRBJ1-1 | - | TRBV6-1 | TGTGCCAGCAGTGAAATAGAGAAGAGCGAAGCTTTCTTT | CASSEIEKSEAFF
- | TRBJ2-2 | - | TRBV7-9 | TGTGCCAGCAGCTTAGGGTCAGGTGGCACCGGGGAGCTGTTTTTT | CASSLGSGGTGELFF
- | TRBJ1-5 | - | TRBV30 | TGTGCCTGGAGTGAAGGGAGAGGTGGCAATCAGCCCCAGCATTTT | CAWSEGRGGNQPQHF
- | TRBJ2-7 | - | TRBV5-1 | TGCGCCAGCAGCCTGGGACGTTTTCGGGGGGCAGGCTACGAGCAGTACTTC | CASSLGRFRGAGYEQYF
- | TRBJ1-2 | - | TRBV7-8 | TGTGCCAGCAGCTTAGTCCCGGGGGGCTACACCTTC | CASSLVPGGYTF
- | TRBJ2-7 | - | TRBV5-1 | TGCGCCAGCAGCTTGGGCGGGACGGAAAGCTCCTACGAGCAGTACTTC | CASSLGGTESSYEQYF
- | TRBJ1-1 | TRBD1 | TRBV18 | TGTGCCAGCTCACCACAGGGACAGACTCTCCTTGAAGCTTTCTTT | CASSPQGQTLLEAFF
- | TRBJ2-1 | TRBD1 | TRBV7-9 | TGTGCCAGCGGTTCGACAGGGGAAAATGAGCAGTTCTTC | CASGSTGENEQFF
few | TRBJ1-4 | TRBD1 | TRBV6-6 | TGTGCCAGCTCGGACAGGGCATATGAAAAACTGTTTTTT | CASSDRAYEKLFF
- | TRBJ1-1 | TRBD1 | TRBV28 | TGTGCCAGCAGTTTCGACGACAGGGGAGCGGGCACTGAAGCTTTCTTT | CASSFDDRGAGTEAFF
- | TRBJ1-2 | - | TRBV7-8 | TGTGCCAGCAGCCCCACCGGGACAAACTATGGCTACACCTTC | CASSPTGTNYGYTF
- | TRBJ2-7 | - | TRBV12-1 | TGTGCCACCGCGACTTCCGTCCTCGAGCAGTACTTC | CATATSVLEQYF
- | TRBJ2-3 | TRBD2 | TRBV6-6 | TGTGCCAGCAGTAAATCCGGGACTAGTCCAGATACGCAGTATTTT | CASSKSGTSPDTQYF
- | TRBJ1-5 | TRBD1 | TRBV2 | TGTGCCAGCAGGGACAGGAAGTTTTCTCAGCCCCAGCATTTT | CASRDRKFSQPQHF
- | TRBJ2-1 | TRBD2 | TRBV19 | TGTGCCAGTAGTATAGCGGGAGGGCCTGATGAGCAGTTCTTC | CASSIAGGPDEQFF
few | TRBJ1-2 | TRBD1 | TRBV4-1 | TGCGCCAGCAGCCAGCTACCCCGGACAGGGTTTAATAACTATGGCTACACCTTC | CASSQLPRTGFNNYGYTF
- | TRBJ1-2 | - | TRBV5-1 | TGCGCCAGCAGCTTCACAGGGTCCTATGGCTACACCTTC | CASSFTGSYGYTF
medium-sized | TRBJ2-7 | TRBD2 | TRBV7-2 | TGTGCCAGCAGCTTAGGGGGGGGAATCAACTACGAGCAGTACTTC | CASSLGGGINYEQYF
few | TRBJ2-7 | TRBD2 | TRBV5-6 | TGTGCCAGCAGCGCGACTAGCGGGAACCCCTACGAGCAGTACTTC | CASSATSGNPYEQYF
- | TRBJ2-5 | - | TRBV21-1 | TGTGCCAGCAGCAAAGTAGAACAGGGGAAAAAGACCCAGTACTTC | CASSKVEQGKKTQYF
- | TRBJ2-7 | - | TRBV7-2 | TGTGCCAGCAGTTCGAGGCGGCTCTACGAGCAGTACTTC | CASSSRRLYEQYF
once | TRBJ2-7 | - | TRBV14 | TGTGCCAGCCGGCCGGGGGTGGAATACGAGCAGTACTTC | CASRPGVEYEQYF
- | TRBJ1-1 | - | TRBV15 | TGTGCCACCAGCAGACTACCTGGGGCAGGGCAAGGCACTGAAGCTTTCTTT | CATSRLPGAGQGTEAFF
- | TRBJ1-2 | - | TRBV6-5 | TGTGCCAGCAGTGAGGGCGGATTGTGGGGCTACACCTTC | CASSEGGLWGYTF
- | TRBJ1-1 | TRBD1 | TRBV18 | TGTGCCAGCTCAGCCGAGGGGGCAACTGAAGCTTTCTTT | CASSAEGATEAFF
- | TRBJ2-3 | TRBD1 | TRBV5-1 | TGCGCCAGCAGCTTGGCGAGATTGACAGGGGCCGAAGATACGCAGTATTTT | CASSLARLTGAEDTQYF
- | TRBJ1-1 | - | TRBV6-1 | TGTGCCAGCAGTCAGACAGGGAACACTGAAGCTTTCTTT | CASSQTGNTEAFF
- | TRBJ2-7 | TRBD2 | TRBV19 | TGTGCCAGTAGTTCCATCCCGAGCGGGAGATTCTACGAGCAGTACTTC | CASSSIPSGRFYEQYF
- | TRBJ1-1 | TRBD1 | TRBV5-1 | TGCGCCAGCAGCTGGGGGGGACAGGGTAACACTGAAGCTTTCTTT | CASSWGGQGNTEAFF
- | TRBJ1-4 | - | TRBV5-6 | TGTGCCAGCAGCTTGCAGGCTGAAAAACTGTTTTTT | CASSLQAEKLFF
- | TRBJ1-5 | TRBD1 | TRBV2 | TGTGCCAGCAGGCAGGACAGGGGAATTCATCAGCCCCAGCATTTT | CASRQDRGIHQPQHF